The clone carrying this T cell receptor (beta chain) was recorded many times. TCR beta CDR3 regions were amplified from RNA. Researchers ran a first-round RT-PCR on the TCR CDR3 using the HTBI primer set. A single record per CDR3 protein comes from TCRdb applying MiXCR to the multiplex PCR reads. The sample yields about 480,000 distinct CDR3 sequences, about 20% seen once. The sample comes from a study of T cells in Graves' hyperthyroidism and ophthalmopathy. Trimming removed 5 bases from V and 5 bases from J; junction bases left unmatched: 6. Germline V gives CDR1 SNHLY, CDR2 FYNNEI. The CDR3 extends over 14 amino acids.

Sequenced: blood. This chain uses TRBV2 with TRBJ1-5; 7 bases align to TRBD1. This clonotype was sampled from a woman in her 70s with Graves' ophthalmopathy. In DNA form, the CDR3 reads TGTGCCAGCAGTCTGGACAGGACCTATCAGCCCCAGCATTTT. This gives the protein CASSLDRTYQPQHF.